The clone carrying this T cell receptor (beta chain) was seen a handful of times. The antigen is unknown. The data derive from a study of T cell repertoires in cytomegalovirus infection. Overall study: It was the public TCR beta signatures that indicated both CMV infection and matching HLA type.

TCRdb re-derived calls from the reads in MiXCR, one entry per CDR3 protein. Here the sample spans approximately 1,000,000 distinct CDR3 sequences, roughly 30% being singletons. General study points: HLA-C-restricted TCR beta clonotypes specific for CMV led the ex vivo response.

This receptor was identified in a human donor in good health (CMV status not recorded). Some clones in this sample may be carry-over from other donors' samples. Sequencing was performed on cultured CD8+ T cells from PBMCs, taken from culture after CMV antigen stimulation.

The CDR3 is CASSFPGRANVLTF. The CDR3 DNA sequence: TGTGCCAGCAGCTTCCCGGGTAGGGCCAACGTCCTGACTTTC. This chain uses TRBV7-6 with TRBJ2-6; D is undetermined. The germline gives CDR1 SGHVS, CDR2 FNYEAQ. The V end lost 3 bases, the J end lost 5 bases, and 8 bases lay between the germline ends. The CDR3 is 14 residues long.